What follows describes a single T cell receptor beta chain. Authors' methods: Amplification of reference gene primers provided the estimated nucleated cell counts. The protocol was immunoSEQ multiplex PCR, while the TCRdb copy is restricted to in-frame clones and leaves out a portion. D and trimming come from the DNA, and the V and J calls and clone size come from that table. The profile covers some 320,000 clones, with 85% appearing a single time and roughly 7.8% taken by the ten largest. This record belongs to a study of blood T cell repertoires in COVID-19. Study-wide background: Samples came from the United States, Italy and Spain, spanning acute and convalescent COVID-19. The analysed material was cDNA or gDNA that came from T cells, B-cell-depleted T cells, or PBMCs.

CDR1 is MNHEY, CDR2 SMNVEV, per germline (reference sequence). The CDR3 runs 14 residues. The V end was cut by 6 bases, the J end by 2 bases, with 11 bases between. This sequence originates from a human donor in a cohort sampled during active COVID-19. The gene calls are TRBV27 and TRBJ1-5; no reliable D call. The sample taken for sequencing was peripheral blood. The CDR3: CASRNGLGNQPQHF. The CDR3 DNA reads TGTGCCAGCAGAAACGGACTGGGCAATCAGCCCCAGCATTTT.